One and the same sample provided the 4 T cell receptor beta chains below, sequenced in a study of regulatory T cells in long-lasting Graves disease. CDR3-region Arm-PCR and iRepertoire HTBI primers produced the TCR beta libraries. Each CDR3 protein gets one entry after TCRdb re-called the multiplex PCR reads with MiXCR. The sample holds hundreds of thousands of distinct CDR3 sequences, around 15% seen once. This sample's time point: newly diagnosed GD, antithyroid drugs for less than 3 months. Construction of the TCR library relied on RNA isolated from PBMCs. In addition, the sample was reused for a study of T cells in Graves' hyperthyroidism and ophthalmopathy.

This specimen consisted of peripheral blood mononuclear cells (PBMCs), obtained at new diagnosis, from a patient treated with antithyroid drugs. These receptors originate from a young woman with Graves disease.

This clonotype occurred many times. This chain links TRBV2 with TRBJ1-4; D gene uncertain. Trimming stripped 5 bases from V and 4 bases from J, with 11 bases between. The CDR3 totals 14 residues. CDR1 and CDR2 from the germline V gene are SNHLY and FYNNEI. In nucleotides, the CDR3 is TGTGCCAGCAGTCTGGGCCTCGGTAATGAAAAACTGTTTTTT. This translates into CASSLGLGNEKLFF.

As regards this clonotype: It may be a read error: a sequence one base away is much more abundant. The chain couples TRBV20-1 to TRBJ1-2; 7 bases line up with TRBD1. Germline assignment: CDR1 DFQATT and CDR2 SNEGSKA (reference sequence). This CDR3 contains 15 residues. In nucleotides, the CDR3 is TGCAGTGTTAGAGATCGACAGGGTGCTAACTATGGCTACACCTTC. This gives the protein CSVRDRQGANYGYTF.

The V and J genes are TRBV5-4 and TRBJ2-1; 10 bases line up with TRBD2. This CDR3 has 16 residues. V dropped 0 bases and J dropped 5; count of bases not matched to a gene: 5. CDR1 is SGHNT and CDR2 is YYREEE in the germline V gene (reference sequence). The CDR3 loop reads CASSLDSGRKHNEQFF. As DNA, the CDR3 is TGTGCCAGCAGCTTGGATAGCGGGAGGAAACACAATGAGCAGTTCTTC.

This clonotype has a count of ten or more. The chain carries TRBV7-2 and TRBJ2-4; D possibly corresponds to TRBD1 (5 bases). The V and J ends lost 7 bases and 9 bases respectively, with 10 bases between them. Germline CDR1 is SGHTA and CDR2 is FQGNSA. The CDR3 consists of 11 residues. The CDR3 region is CASKGEGIQYF. In DNA form, the CDR3 reads TGTGCCAGCAAAGGGGAAGGCATTCAGTACTTC.